The next 8 T cell receptor beta chains were all read from a single sample in a study of shared clonotypes between healthy human individuals. Using immunoSEQ multiplex PCR, the repertoire was profiled, and TCRdb retains in-frame clones only, with some absent. The table lists 2 million to 3 million clones, 90% to 95% of them singletons, with 0.36% in the top ten. The sequenced sample consisted of naive CD4+ T cells from PBMCs. This sample's subset: CD45RA+ positively selected. Source of these receptors: a man younger than 30 in good health. Some clones in this sample may be carry-over from other donors' samples.

The chain carries TRBV7-2 and TRBJ1-1, with D perhaps TRBD1 (5 bases). Per the germline V gene, CDR1 is SGHTA and CDR2 is FQGNSA. The length of the CDR3 is 16 residues. Trimming took off 1 base at V and 1 base at J, with 13 bases between the two ends. CDR3 sequence reads: CASSLVGGAQNTEAFF. Written as DNA, the CDR3 is TGTGCCAGCAGCTTAGTAGGCGGGGCGCAGAACACTGAAGCTTTCTTT.

The chain is built from TRBV5-1 and TRBJ2-5; D might be TRBD1 (6 bases). V shed 4 bases and J shed 3 bases, with 22 bases lying between them. This CDR3 region has 17 residues. Germline CDR1 reads SGHRS; CDR2 reads YFSETQ. CDR3 coding DNA: TGCGCCAGCAGCCCCTCCCAGGGGTGGGGGAGAGAAGAGACCCAGTACTTC. Translation gives CASSPSQGWGREETQYF.

J is TRBJ2-7 and V is TRBV9; 15 bases line up with TRBD2. The germline CDR1 and CDR2 sequences are SGDLS and YYNGEE. There are 17 residues in the CDR3. V was clipped by 0 bases and J by 6 bases; unmatched bases: 7. CDR3 in amino acids: CASSVGTSGRALTEQYF. For the CDR3, the DNA is TGTGCCAGCAGCGTAGGGACTAGCGGGAGGGCCCTTACCGAGCAGTACTTC.

This chain uses TRBV5-1 with TRBJ2-7, with 11 bases aligning to TRBD1. The J segment lost 2 bases and the V segment lost 7 bases, leaving 2 bases of the junction unmatched. The CDR3 covers 13 residues. The V gene's germline CDR1 is SGHRS and CDR2 YFSETQ. The chain's CDR3 is CASAGQGAYEQYF. CDR3 nucleotide sequence: TGCGCCAGCGCGGGACAGGGGGCCTACGAGCAGTACTTC.

Note on this clone: This same CDR3 is encoded by further DNA sequences in the sample. The V call is TRBV28, the J call TRBJ1-5; D not certain. V lost 2 bases to trimming and J lost 7 bases, with 6 bases between them. Germline values: CDR1 MDHEN, CDR2 SYDVKM. This CDR3 is built from 12 residues. The CDR3 DNA sequence: TGTGCCAGCAGTTTAGTGGGACAGCCCCAGCATTTT. This gives the protein CASSLVGQPQHF.

The genes are TRBV23-1 and TRBJ1-2; D is undetermined. TRBV23-1 is classed as an ORF, of uncertain function. Trimming took off 1 base at V and 4 bases at J, with 25 bases between the two ends. The CDR3 totals 19 residues. This chain's CDR3 is CASSQFFTDDWRKSYGYTF. CDR3 nucleotides: TGCGCCAGCAGTCAATTTTTTACGGACGATTGGAGAAAGAGCTATGGCTACACCTTC.

The V gene is TRBV6-4, the J gene TRBJ2-4, with no clear D. The CDR3 is 17 residues long. Germline V CDR1 and CDR2: MRHNA, SNTAGT. V was pared by 5 bases and J by 0 bases, with 17 bases between. CDR3 nucleotides: TGTGCCAGCAGTAGATCATTACTCGTCATAGCCAAAAACATTCAGTACTTC. This translates into CASSRSLLVIAKNIQYF.

Points on this clone: This sample also contains other DNA sequences that code for the same CDR3. The chain joins TRBV5-1 to TRBJ2-7; D is uncertain. The CDR3 has 11 amino acids. Germline V lookup: CDR1 SGHRS, CDR2 YFSETQ. Trimming cost V 4 bases and J 3 bases, with 5 bases left between them. CDR3 in amino acids: CASSASYEQYF. The CDR3 coding sequence is TGCGCCAGCAGCGCCAGCTACGAGCAGTACTTC.